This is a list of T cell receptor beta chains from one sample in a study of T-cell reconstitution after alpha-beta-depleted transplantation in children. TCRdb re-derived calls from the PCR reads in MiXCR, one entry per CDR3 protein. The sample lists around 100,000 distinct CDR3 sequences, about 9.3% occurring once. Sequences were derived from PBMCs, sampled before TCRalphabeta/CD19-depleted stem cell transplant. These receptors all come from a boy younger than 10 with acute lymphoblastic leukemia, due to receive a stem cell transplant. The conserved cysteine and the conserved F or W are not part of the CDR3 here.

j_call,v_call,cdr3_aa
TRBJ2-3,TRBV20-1,SATSGRAGDTQY
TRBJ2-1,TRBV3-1,ASSRGLSSNEQF
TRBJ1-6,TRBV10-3,AISDPDSPNSPLH
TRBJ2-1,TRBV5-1,ASSGEAAHDEQF
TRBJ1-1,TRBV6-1,ASSEETGTEAF
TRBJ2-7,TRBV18,ASSPDRGGYEQY
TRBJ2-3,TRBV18,ASSPLGSGREDTQY
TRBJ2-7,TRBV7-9,ASSLVGRYEQY
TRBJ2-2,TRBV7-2,ASSRRSRRGTGELF
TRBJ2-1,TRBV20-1,SGPRENLHNEQF
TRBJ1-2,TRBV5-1,ASSSDGNYGYT
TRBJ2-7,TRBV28,ASRVTPSRGQY
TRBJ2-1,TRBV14,ASSQDRRLAGAYNEQF
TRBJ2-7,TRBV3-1,ASSQDFSVY
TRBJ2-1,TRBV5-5,ASSFAGLDTEQF
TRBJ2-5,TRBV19,ASSPGGSLRETQY
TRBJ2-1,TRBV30,AWSPPGWRAHNEQF
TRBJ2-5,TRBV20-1,SARDLQGLETQY
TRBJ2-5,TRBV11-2,ASSLGLLDEETQY
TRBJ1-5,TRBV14,ASSPKRGRESNQPQH
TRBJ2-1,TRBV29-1,SVDWTGKF
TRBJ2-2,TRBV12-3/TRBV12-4,ASTTGGTGELF
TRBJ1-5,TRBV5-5,ASSLGTGGRPQH
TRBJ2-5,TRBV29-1,SVKIAGQETQY
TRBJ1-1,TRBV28,ASSTHPGTEAF
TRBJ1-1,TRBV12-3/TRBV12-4,ASSQPPGGDTEAF
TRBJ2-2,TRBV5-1,ASSRLGGELNTGELF
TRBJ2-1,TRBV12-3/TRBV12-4,ASSFWLSTGSLGNEQF
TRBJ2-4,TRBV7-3,ASSLRGDKNIQY
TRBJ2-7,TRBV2,ASTLGASGSYEQY
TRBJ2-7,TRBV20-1,SARDTTGNYEQY
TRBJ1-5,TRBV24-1,ATSDDDRDNQPQH
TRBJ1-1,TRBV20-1,SARGSTEAF
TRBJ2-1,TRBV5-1,ASSLVVGDAYNEQF
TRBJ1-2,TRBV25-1,ASSEVGGHGYT
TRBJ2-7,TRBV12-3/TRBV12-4,ASSLILAGYYEQY
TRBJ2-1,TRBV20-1,SARDDRVAYNEQF
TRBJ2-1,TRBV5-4,ASSWGLDTYNEQF
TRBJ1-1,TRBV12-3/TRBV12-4,ASSFQQTGGTEAF
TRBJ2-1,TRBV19,ASSMGLAGYNEQF
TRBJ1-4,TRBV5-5,ASSFSAGVIGEKLF
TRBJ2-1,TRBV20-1,SASFRPSGTYNEQF
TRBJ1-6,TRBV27,ATRRDRVNSPLH
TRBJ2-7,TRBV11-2,ASMYRWGQSYEQY
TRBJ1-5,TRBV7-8,ASSFEGASNQPQH
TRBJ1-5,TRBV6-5,ASSYSSPWTGGNQPQH
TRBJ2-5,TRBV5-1,ASSLAQDREETQY
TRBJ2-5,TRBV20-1,SATPGQGKETQY